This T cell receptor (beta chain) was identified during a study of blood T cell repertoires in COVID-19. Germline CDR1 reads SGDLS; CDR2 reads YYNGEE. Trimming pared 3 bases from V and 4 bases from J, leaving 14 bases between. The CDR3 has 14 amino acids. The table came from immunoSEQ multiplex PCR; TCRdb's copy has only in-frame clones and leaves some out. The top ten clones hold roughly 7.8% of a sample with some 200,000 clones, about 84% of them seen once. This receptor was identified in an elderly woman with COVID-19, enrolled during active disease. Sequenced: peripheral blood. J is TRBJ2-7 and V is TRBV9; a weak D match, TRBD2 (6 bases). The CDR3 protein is CASSAREIGYEQYF. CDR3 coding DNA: TGTGCCAGCAGCGCCCGGGAGATCGGGTACGAGCAGTACTTC.